These T cell receptor beta chains were read from a single sample in a study of blood T cell repertoires in COVID-19. Libraries were prepared by immunoSEQ multiplex PCR; TCRdb keeps only in-frame clonotypes and omits some of them. The sample shows 140,000 to 150,000 clones, roughly 86% of them seen only once. The sequencing input was peripheral blood. The receptors shown here come from a human donor in a cohort sampled during active COVID-19. Both conserved end residues are trimmed from each CDR3. D genes are given only for firm matches.

cdr3_aa j_call d_call v_call
ASSLDSYTGELF TRBJ2-2 NA TRBV5-1
ASSLQGRSSYNEQF TRBJ2-1 NA TRBV4-1
ASSYAPGLGFTDTQY TRBJ2-3 TRBD2 TRBV5-6
ASSDGVGSETQY TRBJ2-5 NA TRBV6-4
ASSLAGGVYEQF TRBJ2-1 NA TRBV7-9
ASSEGTGGDTQY TRBJ2-3 TRBD1 TRBV2
ASSPSGGSINTGELF TRBJ2-2 NA TRBV27
AWSQGYTGELF TRBJ2-2 NA TRBV30
ASSLSSGRGYEQY TRBJ2-7 TRBD2 TRBV28
ASSPPGANTGELF TRBJ2-2 NA TRBV4-1
ASSPSNYGYT TRBJ1-2 NA TRBV28
ASRGGTGVYSNQPQH TRBJ1-5 TRBD1 TRBV2
ASSPGTVNQPQH TRBJ1-5 NA TRBV21-1
ASTKSRGQGRTEAF TRBJ1-1 TRBD1 TRBV7-2
ASSGDRPTDTQY TRBJ2-3 TRBD1 TRBV6-2/TRBV6-3
ASQTSSYEQY TRBJ2-7 NA TRBV28
SVDYNRRGQSKNEQF TRBJ2-1 NA TRBV29-1
AISERGGSNTEAF TRBJ1-1 NA TRBV10-3
ALQGRGTNTEAF TRBJ1-1 NA TRBV30
ASSLTSVSGEQY TRBJ2-7 TRBD2 TRBV6-2/TRBV6-3
AWSVHGREQY TRBJ2-7 NA TRBV30
ASSQDTQGAGTEAF TRBJ1-1 TRBD1 TRBV4-2
AWSVGTVMNTEAF TRBJ1-1 TRBD1 TRBV30
ASRPTGSGNTIY TRBJ1-3 NA TRBV11-2
ASSAQGFTEAF TRBJ1-1 NA TRBV12-3/TRBV12-4
ASSHNGGPEAF TRBJ1-1 NA TRBV11-3
ASSALGGIFYEQY TRBJ2-7 TRBD1 TRBV6-5
ASSPDRVKFYEQY TRBJ2-7 TRBD1 TRBV6-6
ASRGLAGTDNEQF TRBJ2-1 TRBD2 TRBV2
ASSSTPSANTGELF TRBJ2-2 NA TRBV7-7
ASSLTSGDYNEQF TRBJ2-1 TRBD2 TRBV19
ASSQVPGLSTDTQY TRBJ2-3 NA TRBV14
ASSLSRDSSFYEQY TRBJ2-7 NA TRBV5-8
ASSFRLAGFNEQF TRBJ2-1 TRBD2 TRBV6-5
ASSLNRGLGLAGVFGEQF TRBJ2-1 TRBD2 TRBV5-5
ASSQGGTLSYNEQF TRBJ2-1 NA TRBV4-2
ASSERRVQNTGELF TRBJ2-2 NA TRBV10-1
ASSYLPGLGTLYEQY TRBJ2-7 TRBD2 TRBV6-2/TRBV6-3
ASSVYDRGTTGELF TRBJ2-2 TRBD1 TRBV9
ASSFPPEYGYT TRBJ1-2 NA TRBV7-9
ASSQDGSGKTYEQY TRBJ2-7 TRBD2 TRBV3-1/TRBV3-2
ASSLQATTPYNEQF TRBJ2-1 NA TRBV7-3
ASSSVGLGTEAF TRBJ1-1 NA TRBV19